This T cell receptor beta chain came from a study of blood T cell repertoires in COVID-19. Study details: Some COVID-19 samples were acute and others convalescent; all came from the United States, Italy and Spain. The analysed material was cDNA or gDNA that came from T cells, B-cell-depleted T cells, or PBMCs.

Per the study methods: The assay estimated nucleated cells by amplifying reference gene primers. The assay was immunoSEQ multiplex PCR, and TCRdb's table has in-frame clones only and misses some. V and J calls and clone size follow that table, whereas D and trimming were derived from the DNA. The table has tens of thousands of clones, around 87% seen once. Unmatched junction bases numbered 7, after V lost 1 base and J lost 5 bases. CDR1 is LGHDT and CDR2 is YNNKEL in the germline V gene (reference sequence). This CDR3 has 15 residues. The clonotype comes from a human donor in a cohort sampled during active COVID-19. The sequencing sample was made of peripheral blood. This sequence joins TRBV3-1 (or the pseudogene TRBV3-2) and TRBJ1-1; TRBD1 matches 7 bases. CDR3 in amino acids: CASSQARGRGTEAFF. DNA for the CDR3: TGTGCCAGCAGCCAAGCTAGGGGGCGCGGGACTGAAGCTTTCTTT.